The 3 T cell receptor beta chains reported below all come from one sample, sequenced in a study of cytomegalovirus exposure and HLA in healthy donors. PCR was performed using 60 Vbeta and 13 Jbeta primers. Sequencing used immunoSEQ multiplex PCR; TCRdb keeps in-frame clones, though not all of them. This sample has hundreds of thousands of clones; around 80% occur once, and the top ten carry 0.58%. The sample consisted of PBMCs. These receptors originate from a woman in her forties in good health and CMV-seronegative.

This rearrangement joins TRBV7-9 to TRBJ1-3, with a weak D call TRBD1 (5 bases). V was trimmed by 4 bases and J by 4 bases, leaving 17 bases between them. The V gene's germline CDR1 is SEHNR and CDR2 FQNEAQ (reference sequence). The CDR3 contains 16 residues. CDR3 DNA sequence: TGTGCCAGCAGCTGGGGGAGGGACGTTGGCGGAAACACCATATATTTT. Amino acids: CASSWGRDVGGNTIYF.

This sequence joins TRBV18 and TRBJ1-1, with D tentatively TRBD1 (5 bases). V was pared by 1 base and J by 2 bases, with 8 bases between. The CDR3 is 14 residues long. Germline-derived CDR1 and CDR2 are KGHSH and LQKENI. Here the CDR3 reads CASSPLDSNTEAFF. CDR3 nucleotide sequence: TGTGCCAGCTCACCACTAGACAGTAACACTGAAGCTTTCTTT.

The chain carries TRBV5-1 and TRBJ1-4; possibly TRBD1 for D (6 bases). This CDR3 is built from 14 residues. V was clipped by 1 base and J by 8 bases, with 12 bases between them. Germline V CDR1 and CDR2: SGHRS, YFSETQ. Here the CDR3 reads CASSLSGVGEKLFF. In nucleotides, the CDR3 is TGCGCCAGCAGCTTGTCAGGGGTAGGCGAAAAACTGTTTTTT. Combining the CDR3 with reference TRBV5-1 and TRBJ1-4 gives the whole variable domain KAGVTQTPRYLIKTRGQQVTLSCSPISGHRSVSWYQQTPGQGLQFLFEYFSETQRNKGNFPGRFSGRQFSNSRSEMNVSTLELGDSALYLCASSLSGVGEKLFFGSGTQLSVL.